These T cell receptor beta chains were read from a single sample in a study of preoperative IRX-2 immunotherapy in early breast cancer. Assay used: immunoSEQ multiplex PCR; TCRdb lists only in-frame clones, some missing. The profile shows around 38,000 clones, approximately 80% of them singletons. The sample here was tumor tissue, taken after IRX-2 immunotherapy. These receptors were collected from a human donor with breast cancer. Both conserved end residues are part of each CDR3. A D gene is named only where the DNA matches it firmly. A row's size may be missing; if present it is once, few, many or a size class.

v_gene	j_gene	abundance	d_gene	CDR3aa	CDR3nt
TRBV15	TRBJ2-5	.	.	CATSPGGGQSYQETQYF	TGTGCCACCAGCCCGGGGGGGGGACAGTCGTACCAAGAGACCCAGTACTTC
TRBV6-8	TRBJ2-1	.	TRBD1	CASSYTGGYNEQFF	TGTGCCAGCAGTTACACAGGGGGCTACAATGAGCAGTTCTTC
TRBV14	TRBJ2-7	.	TRBD1	CASSPAGTGLYEQYF	TGTGCCAGCAGCCCGGCCGGGACAGGGCTTTACGAGCAGTACTTC
TRBV18	TRBJ1-5	.	TRBD1	CASSTGQGNNQPQHF	TGTGCCAGCTCAACGGGACAGGGTAACAATCAGCCCCAGCATTTT
TRBV5-1	TRBJ2-3	.	.	CASSSNIKSTDTQYF	TGCGCCAGCAGCTCTAATATAAAAAGCACAGATACGCAGTATTTT
TRBV5-1	TRBJ1-6	few	TRBD1	CASSLLGTGGESPLHF	TGCGCCAGCAGCCTACTAGGGACAGGGGGTGAGTCACCCCTCCACTTT
TRBV5-1	TRBJ2-3	few	TRBD1	CASSVTGWGDTQYF	TGCGCCAGCAGCGTGACAGGGTGGGGAGATACGCAGTATTTT
TRBV11-3	TRBJ1-5	few	.	CASSLSGSNQPQHF	TGTGCCAGCAGCTTGTCTGGTTCAAATCAGCCCCAGCATTTT
TRBV28	TRBJ1-1	.	.	CASSRPPVGEAFF	TGTGCCAGCAGCCGTCCACCCGTAGGGGAAGCTTTCTTT
TRBV7-1	TRBJ2-1	once	.	CASSLGATSSYNEQFF	TGTGCCAGCAGCTTAGGGGCGACGAGCTCCTACAATGAGCAGTTCTTC
TRBV19	TRBJ2-1	.	.	CASGIDGSSYNEQFF	TGTGCCAGTGGGATAGACGGGAGCTCCTACAATGAGCAGTTCTTC
TRBV19	TRBJ1-1	.	.	CASSKGEGENTEAFF	TGTGCCAGTAGTAAGGGGGAAGGGGAGAACACTGAAGCTTTCTTT
TRBV6-8	TRBJ1-2	.	.	CASSPLQGYGYTF	TGTGCCAGCAGTCCTCTCCAAGGGTATGGCTACACCTTC
TRBV19	TRBJ2-1	.	.	CASSLDPGPYNEQFF	TGTGCCAGTAGCCTTGACCCGGGACCTTACAATGAGCAGTTCTTC